This T cell receptor (beta chain) was found in a study of radiotherapy plus CTLA-4 blockade in lung cancer. Study observations and caveats: In blood, TCR clones derived from the tumor expanded after radiotherapy plus ipilimumab.

Turning to this clone: As yet, its antigen is unknown.

CDR1 is MNHEY and CDR2 is SVGAGI in the germline V gene. V was clipped by 4 bases and J by 0 bases, with 13 bases between them. The CDR3 has 16 amino acids. The repertoire was sequenced with immunoSEQ multiplex PCR; TCRdb's copy has only in-frame clones and lacks some. The sample includes tens of thousands of clones, more than 65% of them seen just once. Material: peripheral blood, obtained from a patient treated with radiotherapy plus ipilimumab. This TCR came from a human donor with non-small cell lung cancer who had a partial response to radiotherapy plus ipilimumab. V and J are TRBV6-5 and TRBJ1-3; maybe TRBD1 (5 bases). The CDR3 loop reads CASSLSDRLSGNTIYF. CDR3 nucleotide sequence: TGTGCCAGCAGTTTATCTGACAGACTCTCTGGAAACACCATATATTTT.